The subject of this entry is one TCR beta chain. Its target antigen remains unknown. A junction boundary mismatches the germline segment, possibly from a read error. This sample's time point label indicates: about 28 days (+/-7) after the second vaccine dose. The treatment or condition label for this specimen denotes: meningococcal conjugate vaccine given as trial control. Samples from vaccinated people were obtained from the UK trials COV001 and COV002, which included a single-blind randomized controlled phase 2/3 trial of AZD1222 (ChAdOx1 nCoV-19) in healthy adults. Trial participant PBMC samples were collected at day 0 and day 28 after the second dose for TCRbeta chain sequencing. The data stem from a study of T cell responses to AZD1222 COVID-19 vaccine (dated by TCRdb to the early 2020s). About the study as a whole: A total of just over 230 trial participants underwent TCR sequencing, of whom 200 to 220 received two doses of AZD1222 and around 25 received two doses of the MenACWY control vaccine. Trial participants were enrolled into age subgroups of 18-55, 56-69 and 70-plus years, which contained about 150, 28 and 57 TCR-sequenced participants, respectively.

The CDR3 regions of human TCRbeta chains were analyzed by immunosequencing. In the authors' own workflow: Repertoire TCRs were checked for matches against a reference library of SARS-CoV-2-specific TCRs that had been generated using the MIRA antigen-specificity platform. Breadth meant the fraction of unique TCRs that were SARS-CoV-2-associated, whereas depth meant the fraction of total T cells that were SARS-CoV-2-associated. Using the MIRA data, every spike-specific TCR was mapped to the spike region that the TCR reacted to and assigned to either a CD4 or a CD8 class. Log10-transformed breadth and depth values were compared by one-way ANOVA with Sidak's multiple comparisons tests. The clones in this table, taken by TCRdb from immuneACCESS, are in-frame only. Not every clone is retained; where verified, under half of the shortfall comes from an unresolved V gene, and the cause of the rest is unknown. V and J calls and clone size are given by that table; D and trimming were obtained from the DNA. The sample includes some 170,000 clones, with 70% to 90% observed a single time. The ten largest clones capture about 4.1% of the sample.

Overall study outcomes, separate from this receptor: Because no samples from the day 14 peak response were available, repertoires could be characterized only after the peak T cell response. The 56-69-year group was small, and its depth increase did not reach significance, likely because of low power. Conclusions about previously exposed vaccinees are limited, since just a handful of AZD1222 recipients were seropositive for SARS-CoV-2 at baseline. Reportedly, close to half of the unique spike-specific TCRs recognized epitopes lying outside the regions that are mutated in the B.1.351 and B.1.1.7 variants. Vaccine-associated CD4 TCRs spanned the whole spike protein, with dominant responses in regions 160-218 and 743-854. Participants were mostly white British, with more females than males. The authors suggested clonal diversity may have been underestimated. A significant rise in spike-specific TCR breadth and depth was observed after two AZD1222 doses relative to day 0 and relative to MenACWY recipients.

The germline V gene supplies CDR1 SGHTA and CDR2 FQGNSA. From cysteine to phenylalanine, the CDR3 is 15 amino acids long. The only DNA kept is the CDR3, 45 bases in frame from the first base. The source material was peripheral blood, sampled 28 days after the second dose of the MenACWY control vaccine. This sequence was found in an adult who received the MenACWY meningococcal vaccine as a control. The V and J genes are TRBV7-2 and TRBJ2-5; the D region possibly corresponds to TRBD1 (5 bases align). The nucleotide sequence reads TGTGCCAGCAGCATAGCTATGAGACAGCAAGAGACCCAGTACTTC. Its product reads: CASSIAMRQQETQYF. Supplemented by the reference TRBV7-2 and TRBJ2-5 proteins around the CDR3, the complete variable domain is GAGVSQSPSNKVTEKGKDVELRCDPISGHTALYWYRQSLGQGLEFLIYFQGNSAPDKSGLPSDRFSAERTGGSVSTLTIQRTQQEDSAVYLCASSIAMRQQETQYFGPGTRLLVL.